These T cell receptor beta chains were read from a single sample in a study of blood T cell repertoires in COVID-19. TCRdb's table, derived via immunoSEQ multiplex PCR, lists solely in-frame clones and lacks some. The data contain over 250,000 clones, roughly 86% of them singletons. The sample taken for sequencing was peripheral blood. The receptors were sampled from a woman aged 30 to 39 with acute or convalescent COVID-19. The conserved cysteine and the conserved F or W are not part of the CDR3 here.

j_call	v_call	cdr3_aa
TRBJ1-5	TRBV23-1	ASSRGRRDRANQPQH
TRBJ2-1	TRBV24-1	ATSERGLAGDNEQF
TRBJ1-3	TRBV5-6	ASILNRDRGNTIY
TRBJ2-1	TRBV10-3	AISGLAGGNFNEQF
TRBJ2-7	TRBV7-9	ASSFEGLTAEQY
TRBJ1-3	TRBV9	ASSKGQLSGNTIY
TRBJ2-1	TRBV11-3	ASSRDYNEQF
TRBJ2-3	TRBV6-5	ASGLYSFTDTQY
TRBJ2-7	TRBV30	AWTDTYEQY
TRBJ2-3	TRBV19	ASSIDIGTSGDYTQY
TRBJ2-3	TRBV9	ASSEGLAGTDTQY
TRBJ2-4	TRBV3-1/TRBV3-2	ASSQERAGEAKNIQY
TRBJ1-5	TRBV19	ASSPTGGRRQPQH
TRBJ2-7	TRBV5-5	ASSSPGQGIIEQY
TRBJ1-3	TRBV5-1	ASSVEGWNTIY
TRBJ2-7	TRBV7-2	ASSLDRTAQSYEQY
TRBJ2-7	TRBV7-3	ASSPRSPCEQY
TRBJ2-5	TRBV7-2	ASRVKGLAGVSQETQY
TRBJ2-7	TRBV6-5	ASSSLLAGVFYEQY
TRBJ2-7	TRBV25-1	ASSDLSGDSYEQY
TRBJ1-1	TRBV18	ASSPPRGSNTEAF
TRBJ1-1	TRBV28	ASSRGTGGPSEAF
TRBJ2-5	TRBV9	ASSVVAGGLQETQY
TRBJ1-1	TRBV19	ASSILGQSNTEAF
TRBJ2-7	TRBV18	ASSPLNGQVGYEQY
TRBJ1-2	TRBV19	ASTQPYYGYT
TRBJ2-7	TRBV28	ASTPGTMVYEQY
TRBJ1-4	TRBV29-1	SVDETGLEEKLF